The 23 T cell receptor beta chains given below trace back to one sample, sequenced in a study of ipilimumab plus nivolumab after autologous stem cell transplantation. This table comes from immunoSEQ multiplex PCR, and its TCRdb copy is limited to in-frame clones, with some not included. The sample carries 77,000 or so clones, 83% recorded once. The sample in question was PBMCs, obtained in a trial of ipilimumab plus nivolumab as post-transplant consolidation. The receptor source for this set is a male donor with diffuse large B-cell lymphoma.

This chain connects TRBV10-3 to TRBJ2-1; D is perhaps TRBD2 (6 bases). Trimming took 7 bases from V and 2 from J, leaving 15 bases between them. CDR1 and CDR2 from the germline V gene are ENHRY and SYGVKD. The length of the CDR3 is 15 residues. The CDR3 DNA is TGTGCCATCAAGGTGGGTAGCGGTGCCTACAATGAGCAGTTCTTC. Amino acids: CAIKVGSGAYNEQFF.

The chain joins TRBV5-5 to TRBJ1-3; maybe TRBD1 (6 bases). V was shortened by 8 bases and J by 2 bases, with 14 bases between the two germline ends. CDR3 size: 14 residues. CDR1 SGHKS and CDR2 YYEKEE come from the germline V gene (reference sequence). CDR3 coding DNA: TGTGCCAGTACGACCACAGGGACTGGAAACACCATATATTTT. Protein product: CASTTTGTGNTIYF.

This clone was detected a few times. This sequence joins TRBV7-9 and TRBJ2-5; 9 nucleotides match TRBD2. This CDR3 has 17 amino acids. After removal of 0 bases from V and 1 base from J, the junction contained 6 bases not matched to a gene. CDR1 and CDR2 (germline): SEHNR, FQNEAQ (reference sequence). CDR3 sequence reads: CASSLAGLAGPQETQYF. The CDR3 DNA follows: TGTGCCAGCAGCTTAGCGGGGCTAGCGGGGCCCCAAGAGACCCAGTACTTC.

The chain recombines TRBV4-2 with TRBJ1-2; D might be TRBD1 (5 bases). This CDR3 has 15 amino acids. Germline CDR1 reads LGHNA; CDR2 reads YNFKEQ. V lost 1 base to trimming and J lost 4 bases, with 13 bases between them. Here the CDR3 reads CASSQGDGESYGYTF. In DNA form, the CDR3 reads TGTGCCAGCAGCCAAGGGGACGGTGAGAGCTATGGCTACACCTTC.

DNA for the CDR3: TGTGCCAGCAGCCAAGAGGGCTGGATCAAGTATGGCTACACCTTC. This encodes CASSQEGWIKYGYTF. The chain links TRBV4-2 to TRBJ1-2; D unresolved. The CDR3 has 15 residues. Germline V gene sequence: CDR1 LGHNA, CDR2 YNFKEQ. The V gene lost 0 bases and the J gene lost 5 bases, with 13 bases spanning the gap.

This clone occurred a few times. The V call is TRBV6-5, the J call TRBJ1-1; tentatively, D is TRBD1 (6 bases). This CDR3 spans 12 amino acids. Germline V gene sequence: CDR1 MNHEY, CDR2 SVGAGI. V lost 6 bases and J lost 4, with 9 bases in between. CDR3 DNA sequence: TGTGCCAGCAGGGGGGCGGGCACTGAAGCTTTCTTT. Encoded protein: CASRGAGTEAFF.

The V call is TRBV11-2, the J call TRBJ1-5; D gene ambiguous. CDR3 length: 13 amino acids. Germline assignment: CDR1 SGHAT and CDR2 FQNNGV. V was clipped by 0 bases and J by 13 bases, with 13 bases between them. CDR3 DNA: TGTGCCAGCAGCTTAGAGGGTGGAGGGAGACAGCATTTT. Translated, it gives CASSLEGGGRQHF.

The chain has TRBV5-1 and TRBJ2-3, with TRBD2 matching over 9 bases. The ends lost 0 bases at V and 2 bases at J; junction bases unmatched: 4. CDR3 size: 16 residues. Germline-derived CDR1 and CDR2 are SGHRS and YFSETQ. DNA for the CDR3: TGCGCCAGCAGCTTGGAAGCGGGGGGCCACACAGATACGCAGTATTTT. It encodes CASSLEAGGHTDTQYF. The full variable domain, with the rest looked up from reference TRBV5-1 and TRBJ2-3, is KAGVTQTPRYLIKTRGQQVTLSCSPISGHRSVSWYQQTPGQGLQFLFEYFSETQRNKGNFPGRFSGRQFSNSRSEMNVSTLELGDSALYLCASSLEAGGHTDTQYFGPGTRLTVL.

This clone was seen only a few times. J is TRBJ2-1 and V is TRBV5-1, with a weak D call TRBD1 (6 bases). Per germline, CDR1 SGHRS and CDR2 YFSETQ. The length of the CDR3 is 13 residues. The V end lost 2 bases, the J end lost 5 bases, and 8 bases lay between the germline ends. Here the CDR3 DNA reads TGCGCCAGCAGCTTCAACAGGGACAATGAGCAGTTCTTC. Its protein product is CASSFNRDNEQFF.

J is TRBJ1-1 and V is TRBV19; 9 bases line up with TRBD1. V was clipped by 2 bases and J by 6 bases; unmatched bases: 7. CDR3 length equals 15 residues. Per germline, CDR1 LNHDA and CDR2 SQIVND (reference sequence). DNA for the CDR3: TGTGCCAGTAGTATACGACAGGGGGGATACCCTGAAGCTTTCTTT. Residues: CASSIRQGGYPEAFF. The entire variable domain, with the rest obtained from reference TRBV19 and TRBJ1-1, is as follows: DGGITQSPKYLFRKEGQNVTLSCEQNLNHDAMYWYRQDPGQGLRLIYYSQIVNDFQKGDIAEGYSVSREKKESFPLTVTSAQKNPTAFYLCASSIRQGGYPEAFFGQGTRLTVV.

This chain uses TRBV4-1 with TRBJ1-1; D is perhaps TRBD1 (6 bases). The length of the CDR3 is 17 residues. The germline V and J ends were trimmed by 5 bases and 4 bases, with 23 bases remaining between them. The germline V gene has CDR1 MGHRA and CDR2 YSYEKL. CDR3 DNA: TGCGCCAGCAGCAGTCCCACTATCGGGGGGCGCGGCACTGAAGCTTTCTTT. This gives the protein CASSSPTIGGRGTEAFF.

The chain links TRBV6-1 to TRBJ1-2; D is undetermined. The V gene lost 5 bases and the J gene lost 0 bases, with 10 bases spanning the gap. CDR1 MNHNS and CDR2 SASEGT come from the germline V gene. This CDR3 contains 14 residues. The chain's CDR3 is CASSFDTTNYGYTF. As DNA, the CDR3 is TGTGCCAGCAGTTTTGACACTACTAACTATGGCTACACCTTC.

The chain recombines TRBV6-1 with TRBJ1-2; D not certain. Germline V gene data show CDR1 as MNHNS and CDR2 as SASEGT. Trimming shortened V by 1 base and J by 4 bases, and 13 bases separated the two germline ends. The CDR3 has 15 residues. The CDR3 spells CASSEVLATPYGYTF. As DNA, the CDR3 is TGTGCCAGCAGTGAAGTGTTAGCCACCCCCTATGGCTACACCTTC.

The genes are TRBV19 and TRBJ1-1; D call uncertain. V was trimmed by 6 bases and J by 3 bases, leaving 11 bases between them. Germline-derived CDR1 and CDR2 are LNHDA and SQIVND (reference sequence). The length of the CDR3 is 13 residues. As DNA, the CDR3 is TGTGCCAGTAGAATCGTGGGCGACACTGAAGCTTTCTTT. It is translated as CASRIVGDTEAFF.

This clone was counted between two and nine times. The chain joins TRBV4-2 to TRBJ2-7, with D unresolved. V gave up 1 base and J gave up 3 bases, with 7 bases separating them. Germline CDR1 reads LGHNA; CDR2 reads YNFKEQ. The CDR3 extends over 13 amino acids. The CDR3 reads CASSQGYNYEQYF. The CDR3 nucleotides read TGTGCCAGCAGCCAAGGGTACAACTACGAGCAGTACTTC.

This sequence joins TRBV9 and TRBJ1-1; D unresolved. V was cut by 3 bases and J by 0 bases, with 15 bases left in between. The CDR3 is made up of 16 amino acids. Per the germline V gene, CDR1 is SGDLS and CDR2 is YYNGEE. CDR3 in DNA: TGTGCCAGCAGCGGGCGGGGTACCCCATTGAACACTGAAGCTTTCTTT. Residues: CASSGRGTPLNTEAFF.

The V gene is TRBV29-1, the J gene TRBJ2-1; 8 nucleotides match TRBD2. Trimming cost V 3 bases and J 6 bases; bases outside gene matches: 10. Germline V lookup: CDR1 SQVTM, CDR2 ANQGSEA. The CDR3 runs 15 residues. CDR3 in DNA: TGCAGCGTTGAGACGGGGGGGCGACGGAGCAATGAGCAGTTCTTC. As protein: CSVETGGRRSNEQFF.

The chain is built from TRBV5-1 and TRBJ2-7; D is uncertain. The germline V gene has CDR1 SGHRS and CDR2 YFSETQ. The germline V and J ends were trimmed by 0 bases and 4 bases, with 8 bases remaining between them. This CDR3 has 13 amino acids. The CDR3 loop is CASSLAQAYEQYF. The CDR3 DNA sequence: TGCGCCAGCAGCTTGGCCCAGGCGTACGAGCAGTACTTC.

The chain joins TRBV7-9 to TRBJ1-2, with 10 bases matching TRBD1. CDR1 is SEHNR and CDR2 is FQNEAQ in the germline V gene (reference sequence). CDR3 length: 17 amino acids. J was trimmed by 1 base and V by 5 bases; bases with no gene match: 10. The CDR3 region is CASSTQKRTGGNYGYTF. DNA of the CDR3: TGTGCCAGCAGCACCCAGAAGCGGACAGGGGGTAACTATGGCTACACCTTC.

Points on this clone: An end of the junction does not agree with germline; a read error may underlie this. This chain uses TRBV5-4 with TRBJ2-5; TRBD2 matches 10 bases. The CDR3 is 16 amino acids. The germline V gene encodes CDR1 SGHNT and CDR2 YYREEE (reference sequence). Here the CDR3 reads CASSLGAGGPPETQYF. DNA for the CDR3: TGTGCCAGCAGTTTGGGAGCGGGGGGGCCCCCGGAGACCCAGTACTTC.

This chain joins TRBV5-6 and TRBJ1-2; D is ambiguous. Deletions cut 3 bases from V and 5 bases from J, with 8 bases between. There are 12 residues in the CDR3. The germline CDR1 and CDR2 sequences are SGHDT and YYEEEE. Written as DNA, the CDR3 is TGTGCCAGCAGCTCGGACCTATATGGCTACACCTTC. Translated, it gives CASSSDLYGYTF.

J is TRBJ1-3 and V is TRBV29-1; 8 bases map to TRBD1. There are 13 residues in the CDR3. V lost 5 bases to trimming and J lost 8 bases; unmatched junction nucleotides: 8. CDR1 is SQVTM and CDR2 is ANQGSEA in the germline V gene. Here the CDR3 reads CSVTDRAGHTIYF. The CDR3 bases are TGCAGCGTTACGGACAGGGCTGGTCACACCATATATTTT.

On this clone: Additional DNA sequences in this sample encode the identical CDR3. CDR3: CASSIRDSNQPQHF. The CDR3 nucleotides read TGTGCCAGTAGTATAAGGGACAGCAATCAGCCCCAGCATTTT. The chain has TRBV19 and TRBJ1-5; maybe TRBD1 (5 bases). The CDR3 runs to 14 residues. V gave up 2 bases and J gave up 1 base, with 6 bases separating them. Germline V gene lookup returns CDR1 LNHDA and CDR2 SQIVND (reference sequence).